Detailed here is one T cell receptor beta chain. This sample stems from a study of shared clonotypes between healthy human individuals. Trimming stripped 6 bases from V and 10 bases from J, with 13 bases between. The CDR3 extends over 11 amino acids. Germline V lookup: CDR1 GTSNPN, CDR2 SVGIG (reference sequence). Libraries were prepared by immunoSEQ multiplex PCR; TCRdb keeps only in-frame clonotypes and omits some of them. The data hold about 690,000 clones, with roughly 88% observed a single time. The rearrangement joins TRBV30 to TRBJ2-1, with D maybe TRBD2 (6 bases). The sample consisted of memory CD8+ T cells from PBMCs. This sample's subset: CD45RO+ cells pooled with CCR7-negative TemRA cells. The clonotype originates from a man in his late teens or twenties in good health. Some clones in this sample may be carry-over from other donors' samples. CDR3 loop: CACRGLAEQFF. The CDR3 bases are TGTGCCTGCCGGGGTCTAGCGGAGCAGTTCTTC.